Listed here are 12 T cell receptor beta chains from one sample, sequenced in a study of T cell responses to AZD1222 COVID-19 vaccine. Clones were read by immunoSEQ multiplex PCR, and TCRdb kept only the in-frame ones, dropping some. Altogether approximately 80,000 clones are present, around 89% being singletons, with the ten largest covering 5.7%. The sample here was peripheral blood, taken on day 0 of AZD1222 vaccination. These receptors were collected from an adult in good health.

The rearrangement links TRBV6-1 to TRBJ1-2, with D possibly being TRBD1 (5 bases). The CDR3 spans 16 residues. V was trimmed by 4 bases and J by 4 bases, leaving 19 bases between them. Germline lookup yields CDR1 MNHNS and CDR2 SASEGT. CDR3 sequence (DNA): TGTGCCAGCAGTGCGATCTTAGGGGCCCCTACCTATGGCTACACCTTC. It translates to CASSAILGAPTYGYTF.

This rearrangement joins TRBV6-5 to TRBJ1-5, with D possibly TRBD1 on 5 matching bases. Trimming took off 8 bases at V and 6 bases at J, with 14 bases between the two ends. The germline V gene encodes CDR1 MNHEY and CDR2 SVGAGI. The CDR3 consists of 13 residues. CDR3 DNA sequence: TGTGCCAGCTTTCGGCAGGGTGTTCAGCCCCAGCATTTT. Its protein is CASFRQGVQPQHF.

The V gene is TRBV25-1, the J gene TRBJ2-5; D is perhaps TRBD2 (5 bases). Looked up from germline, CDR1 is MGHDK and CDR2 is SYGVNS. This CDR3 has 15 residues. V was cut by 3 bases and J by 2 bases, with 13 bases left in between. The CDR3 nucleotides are TGTGCCAGCAGTGAGGGAGTTTCATGGCAAGAGACCCAGTACTTC. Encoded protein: CASSEGVSWQETQYF.

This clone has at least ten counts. The CDR3 protein is CASSWRGGYGYTF. CDR3 nucleotide sequence: TGTGCCAGCAGTTGGCGAGGGGGGTATGGCTACACCTTC. J is TRBJ1-2 and V is TRBV28, with a possible D match to TRBD1 (6 bases). V was cut by 4 bases and J by 5 bases, with 11 bases left in between. The CDR3 extends over 13 amino acids. Germline CDR1 reads MDHEN; CDR2 reads SYDVKM.

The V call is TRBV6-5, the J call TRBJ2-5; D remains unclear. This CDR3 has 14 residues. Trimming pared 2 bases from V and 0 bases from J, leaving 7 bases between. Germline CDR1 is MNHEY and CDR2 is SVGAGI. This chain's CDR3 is CASSYAENQETQYF. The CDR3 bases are TGTGCCAGCAGTTACGCGGAGAACCAAGAGACCCAGTACTTC.

The CDR3 bases are TGTGCCAGCGTAAATGTCGACAGGGGGCGAAGGAATGAGCAGTTCTTC. It translates to CASVNVDRGRRNEQFF. V usage is TRBV11-2 and J usage is TRBJ2-1; 10 nucleotides line up with TRBD1. The CDR3 is made up of 16 amino acids. Trimming at V came to 8 bases and at J to 7 bases, leaving 14 bases not matched to a gene. Germline V gene data show CDR1 as SGHAT and CDR2 as FQNNGV.

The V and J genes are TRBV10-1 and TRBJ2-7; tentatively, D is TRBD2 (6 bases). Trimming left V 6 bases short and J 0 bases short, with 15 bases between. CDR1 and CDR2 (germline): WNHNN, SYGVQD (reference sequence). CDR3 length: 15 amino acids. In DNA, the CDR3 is TGCGCCAGCAGCCCCGGGACTTGGAACTCCTACGAGCAGTACTTC. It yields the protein CASSPGTWNSYEQYF.

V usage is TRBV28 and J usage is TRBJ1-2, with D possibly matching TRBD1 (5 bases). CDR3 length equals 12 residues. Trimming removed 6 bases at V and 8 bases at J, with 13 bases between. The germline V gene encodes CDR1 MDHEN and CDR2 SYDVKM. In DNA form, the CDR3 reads TGTGCCAGCAGCTTCCAGGGATACGGCTACACCTTC. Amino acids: CASSFQGYGYTF.

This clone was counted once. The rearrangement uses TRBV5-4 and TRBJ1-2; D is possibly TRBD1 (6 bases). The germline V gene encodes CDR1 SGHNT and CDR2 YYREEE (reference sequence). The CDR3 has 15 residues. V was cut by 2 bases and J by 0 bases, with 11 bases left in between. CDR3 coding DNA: TGTGCCAGCAGCTTACAGGGTACCTCTAACTATGGCTACACCTTC. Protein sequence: CASSLQGTSNYGYTF.

CDR3 bases: TGTGCCAGCAGCCAAGGATTAGCAGGCATGTACGAGCAGTACTTC. As protein: CASSQGLAGMYEQYF. The V gene is TRBV14, the J gene TRBJ2-7; D is unresolved. Germline values: CDR1 SGHDN, CDR2 FVKESK. The CDR3 totals 15 residues. The V and J ends lost 1 base and 4 bases respectively, with 14 bases between them.

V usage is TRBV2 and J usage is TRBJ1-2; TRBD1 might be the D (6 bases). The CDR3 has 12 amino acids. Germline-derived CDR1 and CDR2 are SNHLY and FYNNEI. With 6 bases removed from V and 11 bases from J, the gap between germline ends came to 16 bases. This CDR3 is CASSGGQIQYTF. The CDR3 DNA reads TGTGCCAGCAGCGGTGGACAGATCCAATACACCTTC.

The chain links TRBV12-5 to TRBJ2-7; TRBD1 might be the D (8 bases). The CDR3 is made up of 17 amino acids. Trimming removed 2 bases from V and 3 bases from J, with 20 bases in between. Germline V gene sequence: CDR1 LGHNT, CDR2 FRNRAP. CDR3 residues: CASGLTGGQGLSYEQYF. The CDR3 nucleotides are TGTGCTAGTGGTTTGACCGGAGGACAGGGACTAAGCTACGAGCAGTACTTC.